This T cell receptor beta chain originates from a study of hypomethylating agent response in myelodysplastic syndrome. About the research overall: Either azacitidine (about 75% of the 11) or decitabine (3 of 11) was given. Responders were about six patients with complete response or hematologic improvement; 4 or 5 were non-responders. Findings and caveats of the study: Responders gained more novel clonotypes; non-responders had more contracted clonotypes after treatment.

Trimming removed 1 base from V and 8 bases from J; junction bases left unmatched: 12. The CDR3 has 15 residues. Germline CDR1 SQVTM, CDR2 ANQGSEA. The method was immunoSEQ multiplex PCR; TCRdb's version includes in-frame clones alone and lacks a portion of them. This sample carries approximately 9,300 clones, nearly 85% of them seen once, and the ten largest clones take 3% to 4%. This clone showed up just a few times. Its antigen is unidentified. The sample consisted of bone marrow, taken before or after starting hypomethylating agent treatment for myelodysplastic syndrome (not recorded which). This chain uses TRBV29-1 with TRBJ1-2, with TRBD1 identical over 8 bases. The sequence came from a human donor with myelodysplastic syndrome. For the CDR3, the DNA is TGCAGCGTTGAAGTCCGGACAGGGCGCATTGGGGGCTACACCTTC. It yields the protein CSVEVRTGRIGGYTF. Filled out from reference TRBV29-1 and TRBJ1-2, the complete variable domain reads SAVISQKPSRDICQRGTSLTIQCQVDSQVTMMFWYRQQPGQSLTLIATANQGSEATYESGFVIDKFPISRPNLTFSTLTVSNMSPEDSSIYLCSVEVRTGRIGGYTFGSGTRLTVV.